These T cell receptor beta chains were read from a single sample in a study of blood T cells in healthy people across ages. TCRdb re-called the 5' RACE reads with MiXCR, one entry per CDR3 protein. The sample lists about 2 million distinct CDR3 sequences; 49% were seen once. Specimen: blood. The receptors originated from a woman in her thirties or forties in good health. The CDR3 runs from the conserved cysteine through the conserved F or W. A D gene is named only where the DNA matches it firmly. The size entry is marked missing in some rows and otherwise reads once, few, many or a size class.

NA,TRBJ1-2,NA,TRBV28,CASSLPPWAAGGYGNTF,TGTGCCAGCAGTTTACCCCCTTGGGCGGCTGGTGGCTATGGCAACACCTTC
NA,TRBJ2-3,few,TRBV28,CASRKIGENVDTQYF,TGTGCCAGCAGGAAGATAGGGGAGAATGTAGATACGCAGTATTTT
NA,TRBJ2-7,NA,TRBV28,CAHPYTWEQYF,TGTGCCCACCCATATACTTGGGAGCAGTACTTC
NA,TRBJ1-2,once,TRBV3-1,CASSQGLTGYTF,TGTGCCAGCAGCCAAGGTCTAACTGGCTACACCTTC
NA,TRBJ1-2,few,TRBV20-1,CSATLYGYTF,TGCAGTGCTACCCTCTATGGCTACACCTTC
NA,TRBJ1-6,once,TRBV10-3,CAISDRDTTSPLHF,TGTGCCATCAGTGACCGGGACACGACATCACCCCTCCACTTT
NA,TRBJ2-3,NA,TRBV20-1,CSAVLGVRTDTQYF,TGCAGTGCTGTACTAGGAGTTCGCACAGATACGCAGTATTTT
NA,TRBJ2-3,NA,TRBV12-3/TRBV12-4,CASRRPGDTQYF,TGTGCCAGCAGGAGGCCGGGGGATACGCAGTATTTT
NA,TRBJ2-1,NA,TRBV10-3,CAIRHELPGLEEQFF,TGTGCCATCAGGCACGAACTACCGGGCCTCGAAGAGCAGTTCTTC
NA,TRBJ1-4,few,TRBV14,CASSQGTLTEKLFF,TGTGCCAGCAGCCAAGGGACACTAACTGAAAAACTGTTTTTT
NA,TRBJ2-5,NA,TRBV18,CASSPGYQENYYGETQYF,TGTGCCAGCTCACCCGGATACCAAGAGAACTACTATGGAGAGACCCAGTACTTC
NA,TRBJ1-1,NA,TRBV28,CATTTLNTEAFF,TGTGCCACGACAACCTTGAACACTGAAGCTTTCTTT
TRBD2,TRBJ2-7,few,TRBV20-1,CSAKGWELGGEDEQYF,TGCAGTGCGAAGGGGTGGGAGCTGGGAGGGGAGGACGAGCAGTACTTC
NA,TRBJ1-4,NA,TRBV20-1,CSATLYEKLFF,TGCAGTGCCACCTTATACGAAAAACTGTTTTTT
NA,TRBJ1-2,few,TRBV29-1,CSVESGAHPNYGYTF,TGCAGCGTTGAATCCGGGGCCCACCCGAACTATGGCTACACCTTC
TRBD1,TRBJ2-5,NA,TRBV4-3,CASSQEVTGGLETQYF,TGCGCCAGCAGCCAAGAGGTTACAGGGGGCTTAGAGACCCAGTACTTC
TRBD2,TRBJ2-3,NA,TRBV7-3,CASSGSGGTDTQYF,TGCGCCAGCAGCGGGAGCGGGGGCACAGATACGCAGTATTTT
TRBD1,TRBJ1-6,NA,TRBV9,CASSATGGPLHF,TGTGCCAGCAGCGCAACAGGGGGACCCCTCCACTTT
NA,TRBJ2-4,few,TRBV20-1,CSARDRAKNIQYF,TGCAGTGCTAGAGATAGAGCCAAAAACATTCAGTACTTC
NA,TRBJ2-3,NA,TRBV20-1,CSASTSGAGTDTQYF,TGCAGTGCTAGTACCTCGGGGGCGGGCACAGATACGCAGTATTTT
NA,TRBJ1-5,NA,TRBV20-1,CSARGDIDQPQHF,TGCAGTGCTAGAGGGGACATTGATCAGCCCCAGCATTTT
NA,TRBJ1-6,few,TRBV5-1,CASRNRADSPLHF,TGCGCCAGCAGAAACAGGGCGGACTCACCCCTCCACTTT
NA,TRBJ2-7,NA,TRBV20-1,CSARRVGEQYF,TGCAGTGCTAGAAGGGTCGGGGAGCAGTACTTC
NA,TRBJ1-1,NA,TRBV4-1,CASSQVSTMNTEAFF,TGCGCCAGCAGCCAAGTATCCACAATGAACACTGAAGCTTTCTTT
NA,TRBJ1-2,NA,TRBV9,CASSALVDGYTF,TGTGCCAGCAGCGCCTTAGTAGATGGCTACACCTTC
TRBD2,TRBJ2-1,few,TRBV5-1,CASSRRGEIPVLYNEQFF,TGCGCCAGCAGTCGGCGGGGGGAAATTCCAGTCCTCTACAATGAGCAGTTCTTC
TRBD2,TRBJ2-5,NA,TRBV2,CASRALAGGSNEQYF,TGTGCCAGCAGAGCACTAGCGGGGGGGAGCAATGAGCAGTACTTC